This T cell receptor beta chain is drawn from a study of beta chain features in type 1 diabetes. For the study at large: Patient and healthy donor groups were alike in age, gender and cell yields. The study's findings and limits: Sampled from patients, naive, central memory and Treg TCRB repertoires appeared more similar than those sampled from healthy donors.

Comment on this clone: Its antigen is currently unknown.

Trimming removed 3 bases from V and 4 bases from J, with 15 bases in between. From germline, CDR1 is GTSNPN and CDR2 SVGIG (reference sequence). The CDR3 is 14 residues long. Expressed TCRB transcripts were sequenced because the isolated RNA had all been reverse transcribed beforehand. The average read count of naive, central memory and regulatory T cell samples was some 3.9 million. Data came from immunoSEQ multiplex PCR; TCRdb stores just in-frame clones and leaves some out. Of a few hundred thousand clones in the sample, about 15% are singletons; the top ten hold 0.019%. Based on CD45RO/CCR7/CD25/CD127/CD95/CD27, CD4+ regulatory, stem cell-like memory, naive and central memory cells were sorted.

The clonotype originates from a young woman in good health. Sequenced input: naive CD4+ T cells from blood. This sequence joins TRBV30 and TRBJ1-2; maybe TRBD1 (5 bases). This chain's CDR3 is CAWRRRGRGYGYTF. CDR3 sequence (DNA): TGTGCCTGGAGAAGGAGGGGAAGAGGCTATGGCTACACCTTC.